Included here is one TCR beta chain sequence, with context. There are a few counts of this clonotype. The antigen this receptor binds is unknown. No qualities accompany the bases; no much larger clone lies one base away. From the germline V gene, CDR1 is ENHRY and CDR2 is SYGVKD. Spanning cysteine to phenylalanine, the CDR3 consists of 17 amino acids. Only the CDR3 DNA stays, 51 bases, in frame from base 1. Trimming accounts for 6 bases at V and 0 bases at J, while the number of junction bases matched to no gene is 13. The treatment or condition tag for this specimen amounts to: in vitro stimulation with specific CMV peptide epitopes to enrich CMV-specific T cells. TCRdb shows the sequencer as Illumina HiSeq 1500. TCRdb reprocessed the public reads (quality trimming at Q25 with fastp, clone calling with MiXCR) and kept in-frame beta chains. All rows with the same CDR3 protein become a single entry with the most common DNA and genes. This sample gives hundreds of thousands of distinct CDR3 sequences in total; about a third of them show up just once. The ten largest clonotypes hold about 14% of the sample.

This entry is derived from a study of T cell repertoires in cytomegalovirus infection (dated by TCRdb to about 2019). Background for the entire study: Alongside well-studied HLA-B-restricted epitopes, the peptide stimulations were aimed at recently identified HLA-C-restricted CMV epitopes, whose presentation resists viral immunomodulation. Donor HLA type was relevant to the analysis, because carriage of CMV infection together with the matching HLA type was indicated by public TCR beta signatures.

Here is what the overall study found, with its caveats: The ex vivo response was dominated by HLA-C-restricted CMV-specific TCR beta clonotypes, which also provided the single most frequent clonotype in two of eight donors. Carriers of CMV infection plus the relevant HLA type were discriminated by the cumulative frequency of public TCR beta family members in the study cohort and in an independent approximately 360-donor cohort.

The source was cultured CD8+ T cells from PBMCs, collected from culture after CMV antigen stimulation. The receptor comes from a human donor in good health (CMV status not recorded). Some clones in this sample may be carry-over from other donors' samples. This receptor chain uses TRBV10-3 and TRBJ1-2; TRBD1 agrees with 7 junctional bases. The DNA sequence is TGTGCCATCAGCGTGTTTCAACAGGGGACGGCTAACTATGGCTACACCTTC. This codes for CAISVFQQGTANYGYTF.